Shown below are 3 T cell receptor beta chains from a single sample sequenced in a study of T cell changes during pregnancy in multiple sclerosis (dated by TCRdb to between 2018 and 2021). Library generation was performed with the immunoSEQ multiplex PCR assay. Entries here come from immuneACCESS through TCRdb and include only in-frame sequences with V and J called. Some clones fail to appear in such tables; in the studies checked, an unresolved V gene covers under half of the shortfall, and the cause of the remainder is unknown. This sample comprises around 45,000 clones, around 91% of them detected only once. 6.5% to 8.5% of the sample rests with the top ten. The sample here was CD8+ T cells from peripheral blood mononuclear cells, taken in the second trimester of pregnancy. These TCRs come from a female donor with multiple sclerosis, enrolled in a pregnancy study.

The CDR3 reads CASSLTLGRPLHF. CDR3 in DNA: TGTGCCAGCAGCCTTACCTTGGGCAGACCCCTCCACTTT. V usage is TRBV2 and J usage is TRBJ1-6; D call uncertain. The CDR3 consists of 13 residues. Trimming pared 6 bases from V and 12 bases from J, leaving 15 bases between. The germline V gene encodes CDR1 SNHLY and CDR2 FYNNEI.

The rearrangement joins TRBV27 to TRBJ1-2, with D possibly TRBD1 on 5 matching bases. This CDR3 comprises 16 residues. Germline V gene sequence: CDR1 MNHEY, CDR2 SMNVEV (reference sequence). Deletions cut 4 bases from V and 0 bases from J, with 15 bases between. The CDR3 spells CASSSLPGTPNYGYTF. For the CDR3, the DNA is TGTGCCAGCAGTTCCCTTCCCGGGACTCCTAACTATGGCTACACCTTC.

The rearrangement links TRBV11-3 to TRBJ2-3; 8 nucleotides agree with TRBD2. The CDR3 totals 15 residues. Germline V gene data show CDR1 as SGHNT and CDR2 as YENEEA. V shed 2 bases and J 1 base; nucleotides not matched to a gene: 2. The CDR3 DNA reads TGTGCCAGCAGCTTACCAGCGGGGGGCACAGATACGCAGTATTTT. Amino acid sequence: CASSLPAGGTDTQYF. The entire variable domain, with the rest obtained from reference TRBV11-3 and TRBJ2-3, is as follows: EAGVVQSPRYKIIEKKQPVAFWCNPISGHNTLYWYLQNLGQGPELLIRYENEEAVDDSQLPKDRFSAERLKGVDSTLKIQPAELGDSAVYLCASSLPAGGTDTQYFGPGTRLTVL.